This T cell receptor beta chain emerged from a study of tumor-infiltrating lymphocytes in oesophageal squamous cell carcinoma. TCRdb reprocessed the PCR reads with MiXCR, giving one entry per CDR3 protein. The sample shows 9,500 to 13,000 distinct CDR3 sequences, 57% of them seen only once. Between the trimmed V and J ends, which lost 5 bases and 5 bases, there was a span of 8 bases. This CDR3 region has 12 residues. The germline gives CDR1 SGHVS, CDR2 FNYEAQ. The chain recombines TRBV7-6 with TRBJ2-3; no definite D call. Sequenced input: esophageal tumor tissue. The receptor's source is a male donor with esophageal squamous cell carcinoma. CDR3 region: CASSRYQDTQYF. Here the CDR3 DNA reads TGTGCCAGCAGCAGATACCAAGATACGCAGTATTTT.